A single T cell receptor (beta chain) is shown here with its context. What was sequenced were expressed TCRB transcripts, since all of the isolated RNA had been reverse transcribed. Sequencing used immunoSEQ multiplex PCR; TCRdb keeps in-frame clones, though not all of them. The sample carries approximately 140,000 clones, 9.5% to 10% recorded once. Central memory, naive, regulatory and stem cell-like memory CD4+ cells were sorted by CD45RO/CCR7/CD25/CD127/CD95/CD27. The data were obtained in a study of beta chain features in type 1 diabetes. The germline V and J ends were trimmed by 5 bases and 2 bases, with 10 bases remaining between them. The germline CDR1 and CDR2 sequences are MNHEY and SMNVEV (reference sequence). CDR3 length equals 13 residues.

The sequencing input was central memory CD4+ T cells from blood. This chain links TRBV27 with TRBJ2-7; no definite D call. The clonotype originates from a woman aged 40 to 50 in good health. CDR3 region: CASSSRLTYEQYF. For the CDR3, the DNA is TGTGCCAGCAGTAGCCGACTTACCTACGAGCAGTACTTC.